In this sample, the clone carrying this T cell receptor (beta chain) turned up many times. This entry belongs to a study of T-cell memory formation after mild COVID-19. The CDR3 loop spans 13 amino acids. Between the trimmed V and J ends, which lost 5 bases and 3 bases, there was a span of 9 bases. TCRdb re-analysed the 5' RACE reads in MiXCR, keeping a single row per CDR3 protein. There are approximately 500,000 distinct CDR3 sequences in the sample; roughly 25% occur only once, and around an eighth lies in the top ten. Sequenced input: PBMCs or a T cell subset sorted from them (not recorded which). This receptor was obtained from an adult woman who had mild COVID-19 (a few samples of this study predate the infection). Cell type and time point are not known. The chain links TRBV12-3 or TRBV12-4 to TRBJ2-3; D is ambiguous. DNA for the CDR3: TGTGCCAGCAGTCCGCGGATTACAGATACGCAGTATTTT. Translating gives CASSPRITDTQYF.